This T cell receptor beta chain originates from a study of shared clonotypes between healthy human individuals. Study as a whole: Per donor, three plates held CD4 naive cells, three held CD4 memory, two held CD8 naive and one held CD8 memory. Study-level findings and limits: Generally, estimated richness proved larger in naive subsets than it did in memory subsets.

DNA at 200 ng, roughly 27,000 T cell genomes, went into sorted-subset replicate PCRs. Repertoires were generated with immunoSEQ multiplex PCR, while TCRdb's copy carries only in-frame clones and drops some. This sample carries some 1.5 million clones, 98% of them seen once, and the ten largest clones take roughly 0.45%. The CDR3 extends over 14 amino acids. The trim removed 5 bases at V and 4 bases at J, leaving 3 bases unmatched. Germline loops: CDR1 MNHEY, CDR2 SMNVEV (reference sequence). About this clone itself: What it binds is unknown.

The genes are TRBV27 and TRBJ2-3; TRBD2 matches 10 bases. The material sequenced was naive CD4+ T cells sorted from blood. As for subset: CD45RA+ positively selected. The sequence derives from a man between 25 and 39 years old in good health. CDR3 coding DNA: TGTGCCAGCAGTGAGAGCGGGAGGGCAGATACGCAGTATTTT. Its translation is CASSESGRADTQYF.